This TCR beta chain originates from a study of T cells after yellow fever vaccination. Whole-study context: Where fractions had low cell numbers, libraries were prepared from them with the SMART-Seq v4 Ultra Low Input RNA kit. Whole-study findings and limits: The study re-detected most primary-vaccination clones after the booster (around 96% CD4, roughly 90% CD8). Compared with primary, the secondary response was weaker and peaked at day 5, not 15.

This clonotype was detected ten times or more. Its antigen is unknown. Production of TCR cDNA was by 5'RACE template switching, which also added a universal primer site and UMIs. A single record per CDR3 protein comes from TCRdb applying MiXCR to the 5' RACE reads. The repertoire consists of approximately 240,000 distinct CDR3 sequences, with approximately 3.6% occurring once and the leading ten covering approximately 18%. The sequencing here drew on PBMCs, taken 15 days after the yellow fever booster vaccination. This sequence was found in a man aged 18 to 29 who received the YFV17D yellow fever vaccine.

This CDR3 is CASSQGSLGGELFF. The CDR3 bases are TGTGCCAGCAGCCAAGGGTCTCTGGGCGGGGAGCTGTTTTTT. This rearrangement joins TRBV4-2 to TRBJ2-2, with D hard to call. V gave up 1 base and J gave up 7 bases, with 10 bases separating them. From germline, CDR1 is LGHNA and CDR2 YNFKEQ. The CDR3 is 14 amino acids.